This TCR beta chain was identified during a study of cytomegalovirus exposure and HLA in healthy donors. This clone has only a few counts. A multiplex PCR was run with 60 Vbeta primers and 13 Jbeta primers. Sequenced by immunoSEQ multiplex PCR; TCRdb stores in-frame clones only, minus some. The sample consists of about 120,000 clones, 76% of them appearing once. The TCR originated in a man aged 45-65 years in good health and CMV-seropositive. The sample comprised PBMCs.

DNA for the CDR3: TGTGCCAGCAGCACTGGACAGGGGGCGTATGGCTACACCTTC. Amino acid sequence: CASSTGQGAYGYTF. This chain joins TRBV11-2 and TRBJ1-2, with TRBD1 matching 11 bases. Trimming took 5 bases from V and 5 from J; bases not matched to a gene: 4. Germline-derived CDR1 and CDR2 are SGHAT and FQNNGV. This CDR3 is built from 14 residues.